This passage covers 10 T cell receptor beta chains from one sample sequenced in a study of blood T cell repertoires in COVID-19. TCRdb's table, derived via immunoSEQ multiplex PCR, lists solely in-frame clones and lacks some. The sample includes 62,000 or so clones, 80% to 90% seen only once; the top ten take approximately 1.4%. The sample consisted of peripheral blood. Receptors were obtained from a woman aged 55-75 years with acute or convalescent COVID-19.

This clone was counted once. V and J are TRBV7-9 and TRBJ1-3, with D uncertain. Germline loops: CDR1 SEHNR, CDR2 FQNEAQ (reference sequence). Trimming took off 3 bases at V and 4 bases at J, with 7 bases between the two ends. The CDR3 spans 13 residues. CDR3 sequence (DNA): TGTGCCAGCAGCTTTGAAACAGGAAACACCATATATTTT. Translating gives CASSFETGNTIYF. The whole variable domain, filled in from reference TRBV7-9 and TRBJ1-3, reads DTGVSQNPRHKITKRGQNVTFRCDPISEHNRLYWYRQTLGQGPEFLTYFQNEAQLEKSRLLSDRFSAERPKGSFSTLEIQRTEQGDSAMYLCASSFETGNTIYFGEGSWLTVV.

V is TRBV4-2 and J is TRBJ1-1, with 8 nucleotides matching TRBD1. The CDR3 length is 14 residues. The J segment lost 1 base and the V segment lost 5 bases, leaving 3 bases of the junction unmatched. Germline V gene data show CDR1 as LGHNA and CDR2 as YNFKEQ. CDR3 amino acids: CASSFTGGNTEAFF. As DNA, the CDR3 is TGTGCCAGCAGCTTTACAGGGGGGAACACTGAAGCTTTCTTT.

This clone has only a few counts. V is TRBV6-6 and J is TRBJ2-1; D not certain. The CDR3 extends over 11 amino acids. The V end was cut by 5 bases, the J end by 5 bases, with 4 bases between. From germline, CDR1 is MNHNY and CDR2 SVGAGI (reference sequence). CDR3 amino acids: CASSHNNEQFF. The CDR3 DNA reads TGTGCCAGCAGTCACAACAATGAGCAGTTCTTC.

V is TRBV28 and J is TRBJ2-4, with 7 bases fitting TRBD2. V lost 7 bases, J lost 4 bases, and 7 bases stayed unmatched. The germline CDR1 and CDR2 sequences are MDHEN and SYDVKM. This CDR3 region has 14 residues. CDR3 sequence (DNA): TGTGCCAGCACCCTGGGGGGGAAAAAAAACATTCAGTACTTC. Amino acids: CASTLGGKKNIQYF.

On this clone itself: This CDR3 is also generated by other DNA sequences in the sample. CDR3 in amino acids: CASSPGSGANVLTF. The CDR3 DNA reads TGTGCCAGTAGTCCAGGATCTGGGGCCAACGTCCTGACTTTC. The chain links TRBV19 to TRBJ2-6; D unclear. Per germline, CDR1 LNHDA and CDR2 SQIVND (reference sequence). With 5 bases removed from V and 1 base from J, the gap between germline ends came to 6 bases. This CDR3 region has 14 residues.

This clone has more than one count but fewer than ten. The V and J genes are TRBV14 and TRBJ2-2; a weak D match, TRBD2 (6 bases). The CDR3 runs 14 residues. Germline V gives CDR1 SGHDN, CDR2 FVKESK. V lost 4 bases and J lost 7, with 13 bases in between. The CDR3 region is CASSRGLRNGELFF. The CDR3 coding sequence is TGTGCCAGCAGCCGGGGACTCCGAAACGGGGAGCTGTTTTTT.

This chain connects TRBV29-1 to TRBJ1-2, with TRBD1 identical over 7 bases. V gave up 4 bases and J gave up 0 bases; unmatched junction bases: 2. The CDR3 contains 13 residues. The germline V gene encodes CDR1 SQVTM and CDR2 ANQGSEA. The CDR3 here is CSVGGTANYGYTF. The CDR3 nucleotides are TGCAGCGTTGGGGGGACAGCTAACTATGGCTACACCTTC.

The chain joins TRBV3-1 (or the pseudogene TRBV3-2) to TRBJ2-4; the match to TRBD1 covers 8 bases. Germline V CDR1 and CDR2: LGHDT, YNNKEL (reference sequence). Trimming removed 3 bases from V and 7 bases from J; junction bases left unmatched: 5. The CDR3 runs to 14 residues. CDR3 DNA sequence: TGTGCCAGCAGCCAGAGACAGGGGAGTAACATTCAGTACTTC. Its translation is CASSQRQGSNIQYF.

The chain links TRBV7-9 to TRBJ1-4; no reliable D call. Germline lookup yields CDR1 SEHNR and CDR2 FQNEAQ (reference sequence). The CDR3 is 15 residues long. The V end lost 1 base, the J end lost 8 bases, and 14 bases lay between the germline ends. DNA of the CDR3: TGTGCCAGCAGCTTAGTAGGCCAGGTTGGGGAAAAACTGTTTTTT. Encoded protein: CASSLVGQVGEKLFF.

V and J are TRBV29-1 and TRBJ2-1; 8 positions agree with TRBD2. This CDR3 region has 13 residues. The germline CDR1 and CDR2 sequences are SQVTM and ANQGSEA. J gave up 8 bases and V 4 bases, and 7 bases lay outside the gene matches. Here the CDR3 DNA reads TGCAGCGTTGGGGCGGGGGGAAATTATGAGCAGTTCTTC. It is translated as CSVGAGGNYEQFF.